A selection of T cell receptor beta chains follows, all from one sample in a study of shared clonotypes between healthy human individuals. The data were produced by immunoSEQ multiplex PCR, yet TCRdb's version contains in-frame clones alone and is incomplete. Of some 2.1 million clones in the sample, roughly 94% are singletons; the top ten hold roughly 1%. The sample comprised naive CD8+ T cells sorted from blood. The receptors stem from a man aged 18 to 35 in good health. Each CDR3 is given with its conserved first and last residue. The D gene is left open where the match is weak. A clone size is listed for some rows: how often the clone was seen (once, few, many), or a class if it is expanded.

j_call,clone_size,v_call,d_call,cdr3_aa,cdr3_nt
TRBJ2-7,once,TRBV6-5,TRBD1,CASKPGQGPYEQYF,TGTGCCAGCAAACCGGGACAGGGGCCCTACGAGCAGTACTTC
TRBJ2-1,NA,TRBV7-9,TRBD2,CASSLVLTASGAGNEQFF,TGTGCCAGCAGCTTAGTATTAACCGCTAGCGGGGCTGGCAATGAGCAGTTCTTC
TRBJ2-3,NA,TRBV10-3,TRBD1,CAISGTGTDTQYF,TGTGCCATCAGCGGGACAGGAACGGATACGCAGTATTTT
TRBJ2-7,NA,TRBV29-1,NA,CSVEEGGSYEQYF,TGCAGCGTTGAAGAGGGGGGCTCCTACGAGCAGTACTTC
TRBJ2-1,NA,TRBV28,TRBD2,CASSLTSGPPTRWLEQFF,TGTGCCAGCAGTCTGACTAGCGGTCCCCCGACCCGCTGGCTTGAGCAGTTCTTC
TRBJ2-3,NA,TRBV2,TRBD1,CASLTSYRDRAPHASSTDTQYF,TGTGCCAGCCTCACATCTTACCGGGACAGGGCCCCACATGCCTCTAGCACAGATACGCAGTATTTT
TRBJ1-4,once,TRBV6-5,TRBD1,CASSKRTGGVEKLFF,TGTGCCAGCAGTAAACGGACAGGGGGTGTTGAAAAACTGTTTTTT
TRBJ2-7,NA,TRBV6-5,TRBD1,CASSTDRGYEQYF,TGTGCCAGCAGTACGGACAGGGGTTACGAGCAGTACTTC
TRBJ2-3,NA,TRBV27,NA,CASSLSGTDTQYF,TGTGCCAGCAGTTTATCGGGAACAGATACGCAGTATTTT
TRBJ2-7,NA,TRBV11-1,TRBD2,CASSRAGASYEQYF,TGTGCCAGCAGCCGAGCGGGGGCCTCCTACGAGCAGTACTTC
TRBJ2-7,NA,TRBV6-5,TRBD1,CASRGQIVTYEQYF,TGTGCCAGCAGGGGACAGATAGTTACCTACGAGCAGTACTTC
TRBJ1-1,NA,TRBV19,NA,CASSIGWGLDTEAFF,TGTGCCAGTAGTATCGGGTGGGGTTTAGACACTGAAGCTTTCTTT
TRBJ2-7,NA,TRBV6-5,TRBD2,CASSASGSPYEQYF,TGTGCCAGCAGTGCTAGCGGGAGTCCCTACGAGCAGTACTTC
TRBJ1-1,NA,TRBV9,NA,CASSALGAIHTEAFF,TGTGCCAGCAGCGCCTTAGGGGCTATTCACACTGAAGCTTTCTTT
TRBJ2-7,NA,TRBV2,NA,CASSVLEGGSLEQYF,TGTGCCAGCAGTGTACTAGAAGGGGGGTCCCTCGAGCAGTACTTC
TRBJ1-5,NA,TRBV10-3,NA,CAISAEGNQPQHF,TGTGCCATCAGCGCCGAGGGCAATCAGCCCCAGCATTTT
TRBJ2-7,NA,TRBV27,TRBD1,CATSGTGVNEQYF,TGTGCCACCTCCGGGACAGGGGTGAACGAGCAGTACTTC
TRBJ2-5,NA,TRBV11-2,TRBD2,CASSLVATSAQETQYF,TGTGCCAGCAGCTTAGTGGCGACTAGCGCCCAAGAGACCCAGTACTTC
TRBJ2-7,NA,TRBV9,TRBD2,CASSVGAGENYEQYF,TGTGCCAGCAGCGTAGGAGCGGGAGAGAACTACGAGCAGTACTTC
TRBJ1-1,once,TRBV27,NA,CATRGDTETYTEAFF,TGTGCCACTCGTGGGGACACTGAGACCTACACTGAAGCTTTCTTT
TRBJ2-1,NA,TRBV4-3,NA,CASSQGTGEVNEQFF,TGCGCCAGCAGCCAAGGTACAGGGGAGGTCAATGAGCAGTTCTTC
TRBJ2-5,NA,TRBV7-9,NA,CASSSGQTGLLQETQYF,TGTGCCAGCAGCTCCGGACAAACGGGACTCCTACAAGAGACCCAGTACTTC
TRBJ2-3,NA,TRBV5-1,NA,CASSPEGGGEADTQYF,TGCGCCAGCAGCCCCGAGGGGGGCGGGGAGGCAGATACGCAGTATTTT
TRBJ2-7,NA,TRBV4-1,NA,CASSQGREGQYSYEQYF,TGCGCCAGCAGCCAAGGGAGGGAGGGACAGTACTCCTACGAGCAGTACTTC